These T cell receptor beta chains were read from a single sample in a study of early T cells in non-severe SARS-CoV-2 infection. TCRdb called the 5' RACE reads again in MiXCR, with one record for every CDR3 protein. This table has roughly 72,000 distinct CDR3 sequences, more than 10% appearing once. Input material: whole blood. All receptors derive from an adult who was a healthcare worker with PCR-confirmed SARS-CoV-2 infection or an uninfected control (not recorded which). The CDR3 runs from the conserved cysteine through the conserved F or W. D genes are given only for firm matches. Clone size is stated in some rows and not others, as once, few, many or a class when expanded.

d_gene	abundance	v_gene	j_gene	CDR3aa	CDR3nt
-	few	TRBV4-2	TRBJ1-5	CASSRGTGIDQPQHF	TGTGCCAGCAGCCGAGGAACGGGGATAGATCAGCCCCAGCATTTT
-	few	TRBV7-9	TRBJ1-1	CASSLVRLGMNTEAFF	TGTGCCAGCAGCTTAGTCCGACTAGGGATGAACACTGAAGCTTTCTTT
TRBD1	many	TRBV6-1	TRBJ1-6	CASSEAWGQGANSPLHF	TGTGCCAGCAGTGAAGCGTGGGGACAGGGGGCTAATTCACCCCTCCACTTT
TRBD2	-	TRBV12-3/TRBV12-4	TRBJ2-5	CASSSPVTSWETQYF	TGTGCCAGCAGTTCTCCGGTGACTAGCTGGGAGACCCAGTACTTC
TRBD1	few	TRBV4-1	TRBJ2-3	CASSQGRQQGHTQYF	TGCGCCAGCAGCCAAGGGAGACAACAGGGGCATACGCAGTATTTT
-	few	TRBV12-3/TRBV12-4	TRBJ2-3	CASIPGQRTDTQYF	TGTGCCAGCATCCCGGGGCAGCGCACAGATACGCAGTATTTT
TRBD2	few	TRBV20-1	TRBJ2-3	CSARLAGKGSTDTQYF	TGCAGTGCTAGACTAGCGGGGAAGGGATCCACAGATACGCAGTATTTT
-	-	TRBV12-3/TRBV12-4	TRBJ2-1	CASSFSDNEQFF	TGTGCCAGCAGTTTTAGTGACAATGAGCAGTTCTTC
TRBD1	-	TRBV7-9	TRBJ2-7	CASSPDRAHEQYF	TGTGCCAGCAGCCCAGACAGGGCCCACGAGCAGTACTTC
-	-	TRBV7-2	TRBJ1-1	CASRPSQGNTEAFF	TGTGCCAGCAGACCCTCGCAGGGGAACACTGAAGCTTTCTTT
TRBD1	-	TRBV20-1	TRBJ2-1	CSVQGPRTGNEQFF	TGCAGTGTTCAGGGACCAAGGACAGGGAATGAGCAGTTCTTC
TRBD1	few	TRBV19	TRBJ2-7	CASSMRQGLGEQYF	TGTGCCAGTAGTATGCGACAGGGGCTCGGCGAGCAGTACTTC
TRBD2	many	TRBV20-1	TRBJ2-7	CSARDPSGKQTYEQYF	TGCAGTGCTAGAGACCCTAGCGGAAAGCAAACCTACGAGCAGTACTTC
-	-	TRBV5-5	TRBJ1-1	CASSFGTTDTEAFF	TGTGCCAGCAGCTTCGGGACGACGGACACTGAAGCTTTCTTT
-	few	TRBV7-2	TRBJ2-7	CASSSTVAGFSYEQYF	TGTGCCAGCAGCTCTACAGTCGCTGGCTTCTCCTACGAGCAGTACTTC
-	many	TRBV5-1	TRBJ1-3	CASSFGQTVSTENSGNTIYF	TGCGCCAGCAGCTTCGGTCAGACAGTCAGTACCGAGAACTCTGGAAACACCATATATTTT
-	many	TRBV12-3/TRBV12-4	TRBJ1-1	CASSLGQTEAFF	TGTGCCAGCAGTTTAGGACAAACTGAAGCTTTCTTT
TRBD1	many	TRBV5-6	TRBJ2-1	CASSFMGQGYNEQFF	TGTGCCAGCAGCTTCATGGGACAGGGATACAATGAGCAGTTCTTC
TRBD1	few	TRBV7-9	TRBJ2-7	CASSLGTGLYEQYF	TGTGCCAGCAGCCTAGGGACAGGCCTCTACGAGCAGTACTTC
-	many	TRBV28	TRBJ2-6	CASSWTNSGANVLTF	TGTGCCAGCAGTTGGACAAACTCTGGGGCCAACGTCCTGACTTTC
TRBD1	many	TRBV6-1	TRBJ2-1	CASSDPTGYNEQFF	TGTGCCAGCAGTGACCCGACAGGGTACAATGAGCAGTTCTTC
-	few	TRBV28	TRBJ1-2	CASSLKSDFGYTF	TGTGCCAGCAGTCTGAAGTCGGACTTTGGCTACACCTTC
TRBD1	-	TRBV27	TRBJ1-2	CASSTDRRNYGYTF	TGTGCCAGCAGTACGGACAGGCGTAACTATGGCTACACCTTC
-	many	TRBV20-1	TRBJ1-2	CSAIPGSDVYGYTF	TGCAGTGCTATCCCGGGATCAGATGTGTATGGCTACACCTTC
TRBD1	many	TRBV7-2	TRBJ1-6	CASSLEGTGRSPLHF	TGTGCCAGCAGCTTAGAAGGGACAGGGCGGTCACCCCTCCACTTT
TRBD1	-	TRBV24-1	TRBJ2-2	CATGQGDTGELFF	TGTGCCACCGGACAGGGGGACACCGGGGAGCTGTTTTTT
-	many	TRBV7-6	TRBJ2-7	CASSSRQTYEQYF	TGTGCCAGCAGCTCACGACAGACCTACGAGCAGTACTTC
-	few	TRBV28	TRBJ2-3	CASSLFGGPTTDTQYF	TGTGCCAGCAGTTTATTCGGCGGGCCTACGACAGATACGCAGTATTTT
TRBD2	many	TRBV29-1	TRBJ2-7	CSATGTSGRGEQYF	TGCAGCGCCACCGGGACTAGCGGGAGGGGCGAGCAGTACTTC
TRBD2	many	TRBV6-5	TRBJ2-5	CASSYSGRMSGGQETQYF	TGTGCCAGCAGTTACTCTGGGAGAATGTCGGGAGGACAAGAGACCCAGTACTTC
TRBD1	few	TRBV7-9	TRBJ2-7	CASSSSRGLREQYF	TGTGCCAGCAGCTCTTCGAGGGGGCTGAGGGAGCAGTACTTC
-	few	TRBV7-6	TRBJ1-3	CASSLGSHGNTIYF	TGTGCCAGCAGCCTGGGGAGTCATGGAAACACCATATATTTT
TRBD2	many	TRBV28	TRBJ2-3	CASSPHGLAASTDTQYF	TGTGCCAGCAGTCCCCACGGGCTAGCGGCGAGCACAGATACGCAGTATTTT
-	-	TRBV7-9	TRBJ1-3	CASSFRTSGNTIYF	TGTGCCAGCAGCTTCCGCACCTCTGGAAACACCATATATTTT
-	-	TRBV5-1	TRBJ2-1	CASSLGPHEQFF	TGCGCCAGCAGCTTGGGCCCGCATGAGCAGTTCTTC
TRBD2	-	TRBV28	TRBJ2-3	CASSPLAGGTADTQYF	TGTGCCAGCAGCCCACTAGCGGGGGGCACGGCGGATACGCAGTATTTT